Here is one TCR beta chain with its context. This receptor's antigen is unknown. It has no much larger one-base neighbor in the sample; base qualities were not kept. Library prep was done by the immunoSEQ multiplex PCR assay. A mixture of 60 forward primers for TCR Vbeta segments and 13 reverse primers for TCR Jbeta segments was used in the multiplex PCR. Amplification of the CDR3 region of rearranged TCR beta genes was performed with a multiplex PCR assay on genomic DNA. Amplified TCR beta libraries were sequenced as 87-base-pair reads on the Illumina HiSeq System. Per the original workflow: A later analysis tallied 70 million to 100 million unique TCR beta chains across the 666 repertoires, and some 12 million of those chains were shared by two or more donors. A nearest-neighbor algorithm error-corrected the raw reads and collapsed the reads into unique sequences, merging closely related sequences to remove PCR and sequencing errors. CDR3 sequences were aligned to IMGT reference sequences to assign V, D and J gene segments. Each retained sequence needed at least a six-nucleotide match to both a V gene segment and a J gene segment. Rearrangements were classified as productive when the CDR3 lacked stop codons and remained in frame with V and J, and all other rearrangements were classified as non-productive. Following IMGT convention, CDR3 was defined as the stretch from the second conserved V-encoded cysteine to the conserved J-encoded phenylalanine. The earlier analysis of some 580 of the donors excluded any sequence lacking an unambiguous match to a single V gene segment. In an earlier analysis of 587 of the donors, V segments were called functional above 56.7% productive rearrangements and were called segregating when the between-donor standard deviation exceeded 5%. A statistical classification framework was built for diagnosing cytomegalovirus status from the catalog of TCR beta chain sequences. A later analysis assigned V and J genes by comparing TCR nucleotide sequences with IMGT/GENE-DB human TR gene sequences. The TCRdist pipeline was used in a later analysis to assign CDR3 sequences and most-parsimonious VDJ recombination scenarios. In a later analysis, each TCR beta chain was defined by its CDR3 amino acid sequence together with its V-gene family, and reads without a unique V-gene family were excluded. To address suspected cross-contamination and a sequencing artifact, a later analysis removed roughly 640 highly shared, low-generation-probability nucleotide sequences. A later analysis calculated a clonal expansion index for each public chain from normalized within-repertoire ranks of inferred template counts. A later analysis computed generation probabilities with a VDJ recombination model fitted to out-of-frame rearrangements, and checked the results against IGoR. A later analysis scored TCR-TCR, TCR-HLA and TCR-CMV co-occurrence with hypergeometric tests, applying a repertoire-size bias correction to TCR pairs. A later analysis estimated false discovery rates by permuting HLA or CMV assignments 20 times. In a later analysis, co-occurring TCRs were grouped with DBSCAN, and TCRdist sequence similarity was added when clustering was performed within HLA-allele-positive subsets. Repertoires with fewer than 30,000 or more than 120,000 public chains, plus five repertoires with anomalous nucleotide sharing, were excluded from co-occurrence clustering. The table comes from immuneACCESS by way of TCRdb, which keeps in-frame sequences with V and J called. Part of the clones is missing from these tables; in studies checked, under half for an unresolved V gene and the rest for unknown reasons. The DNA was the basis for D and trimming; V, J and clone size are from that table. The sample records approximately 92,000 clones, approximately 84% of which are singletons. About 1.2% of the sample is held by the ten biggest clonotypes.

Cut back by 5 bases and 9 bases, the V and J ends lie 8 bases apart. Spanning cysteine to phenylalanine, the CDR3 consists of 11 amino acids. Only the CDR3 part of the read is kept: 33 bases, read in frame from the first base. CDR1 SEHNR and CDR2 FQNEAQ are derived from the germline V gene (reference sequence). This specimen comes from a study of cytomegalovirus exposure and HLA in healthy donors (dated by TCRdb to 2016 to 2017). The study in broad terms: According to an earlier analysis of several hundred of the donors, 150 million to 200 million T cells yielded roughly 110 million unique TCR beta sequences and 250 to 350 Gb of sequence data. A later genetic analysis took genome-wide SNP genotypes for about 65% of the roughly 670 donors and used that subset as a discovery cohort. The aim of the study was to test whether cataloging public T cell receptors could identify signatures of past pathogen exposure. Roughly five DR-DQ haplotypes were treated as single units for association and clustering because of strong linkage in the cohort. Rather than using new phenotypic data, the later analysis identified candidate immune exposures from TCR beta sequences and from how often those sequences occurred across donors. An earlier analysis of approximately 640 of the donors applied high-throughput TCR beta sequencing to assess whether each TCR beta V gene segment acted as functional or pseudogenic. Using immunosequencing, the study profiled T cell repertoires from fewer than 850 subjects and related those repertoires to cytomegalovirus serostatus. Donor age, sex, ethnicity and CMV serostatus were collected together with the repertoire data. The study combined high-throughput TCR immunosequencing, statistical association of individual TCRs with disease status, and machine learning to predict cytomegalovirus infection status. The genetic ancestry cluster associated with self-reported Caucasian donors included about 81% of the 398 genotyped donors. Class I and class II HLA loci were covered by the typing at four-digit resolution. Typing coverage differed by locus: A, B, C, DRB1 and DQB1 were typed in about 620-640 donors, DQA1 in approximately 520, DPA1 in roughly 590, and DPB1 in roughly 450. All discovery cohort repertoires had been generated using a single sequencing platform. To study patterns of TCR occurrence, a later analysis re-analyzed previously published TCR beta repertoires from more than 550 donors and added high-resolution HLA genotyping. About 280 gigabases of sequencing data and 70 million to 95 million unique TCR sequences made up an early release that covered approximately 620 HLA-typed donors. In addition to the first cohort of 666 subjects, a separate validation cohort of some 120 different subjects was used. Across about 370 genotyped donors of the cohort, an average of approximately 220,000 unique TCR beta nucleotide sequences per donor were sequenced, and roughly 18% of those sequences were non-productive. The study at large found these results: Because HLA typing was missing for some donors at each locus, association tests included only the typed subset. While some public TCRs were present in many individuals, most TCR sequences turned up only very rarely across donors. The study gave a list of under 200 TCR beta chains associated with cytomegalovirus. The cohort was sequenced for TCR beta chains only, and without alpha or paired-chain data the features that could be detected were limited. V-gene and J-gene trimming of TCR beta chains was associated with a missense DCLRE1C variant in a later genetic analysis, and the association was replicated in an independent cohort. Linkage disequilibrium might explain the correlated functional status among segregating V segments, but an unknown experimental factor could not be ruled out. An earlier analysis of approximately 500 of the donors showed that most TCR beta V segments appeared in productive rearrangements either about 90% or about 30% of the time, which broadly matched IMGT annotations. Several of the top co-occurrence clusters appeared to be linked to parvovirus B19, influenza, CMV and Epstein-Barr virus, according to a later analysis. The 87-base-pair reads could not distinguish some IMGT-functional V segments, including TRBV6-2 and TRBV6-3, so those segments were excluded. When HLA alleles, especially DR and DQ, strongly co-occurred, TCR associations were difficult to assign to individual alleles. The only immune exposure information available for the cohort was CMV serostatus. In a later analysis, the rate of TCR association differed among HLA loci, with DRB1 alleles having the most associated TCRs and HLA-C alleles having the fewest. A further reported finding was that TCR beta sequences accurately predicted the HLA-A and HLA-B alleles for most subjects in the first cohort. In a later analysis, HLA-associated TCR beta chains were found to be more clonally expanded and to have lower generation probabilities than equally common non-associated chains. A later genetic analysis reported fewer N-insertions in productive TCRs among donors in an Asian-associated ancestry cluster than the roughly 700-donor mean. The authors suggested that the approach could potentially be extended to other disease states and immunological phenotypes. The sequencing pipeline was judged likely to have produced a cluster of highly shared sequence variants as a technical artifact. Because counts were too low, about 15 rarely observed V segments, including chromosome 9 orphons, were left out of the earlier analysis of some 600 of the donors. The presence/absence analyses assumed that sequencing depth was roughly uniform across donors, and that assumption may not be true. A later analysis associated about 16,000 TCR beta sequences with specific HLA alleles at a false discovery rate of 0.05. In both the original and validation cohorts, the classifier was reported to diagnose cytomegalovirus status with high specificity and sensitivity. Most CMV-associated TCR beta chains appeared to be HLA-restricted in a later analysis, and the HLA associations seemed to be driven largely by CMV exposure. A few of the identified cytomegalovirus-associated TCR beta chains were confirmed in vitro to be specific for cytomegalovirus antigens.

In total, 630 or so healthy bone marrow donors made up the cohort. All cohort members were sampled while nominally healthy, although unrecorded immune exposures were likely present. The donor was CMV seropositive and belonged to the group of 250 to 300 seropositive cohort members. Each donor provided a peripheral blood sample, and peripheral blood mononuclear cells were used for TCR beta sequencing. The Qiagen DNeasy Blood Extraction Kit was used to extract genomic DNA from the blood cell samples. Rearrangement joined TRBV7-9 to TRBJ2-1, with the D gene too uncertain to name. The sequence was collected from a girl aged 2-10 years in good health and CMV-seropositive. Material for sequencing was PBMCs. The nucleotide sequence reads as follows: TGTGCCAGCAGCCTCCTGTCTGAGCAGTTCTTC. This gives the protein CASSLLSEQFF.